These 14 T cell receptor beta chains came from one sample sequenced in a study of early T cells in non-severe SARS-CoV-2 infection (dated by TCRdb to about 2021). Library prep was done by 5' RACE. Sequenced on a NextSeq 500. Using fastp trimming at Q25 and MiXCR clonotype assembly, TCRdb reanalyzed the public sequencing data and kept in-frame beta chains. Identical CDR3 proteins give one entry, which carries the most common genes and DNA. The sample profile shows about 27,000 distinct CDR3 sequences; around 4.2% of them were found once. 4.4% of the sample is held by the ten biggest clonotypes. Sample: whole blood. These receptors all stem from an adult who was a healthcare worker with PCR-confirmed SARS-CoV-2 infection or an uninfected control (not recorded which).

This clonotype appeared many times. In DNA form, the CDR3 reads TGTGCCAGCTCACCACGGGAGAACACAGATACGCAGTATTTT. Protein: CASSPRENTDTQYF. The V call is TRBV18, the J call TRBJ2-3, with D possibly being TRBD2 (5 bases). The CDR3 has 14 amino acids. The V end lost 1 base, the J end lost 2 bases, and 7 bases lay between the germline ends. The germline V gene encodes CDR1 KGHSH and CDR2 LQKENI.

This clonotype was found many times. The rearrangement uses TRBV28 and TRBJ2-5, with D unresolved. The germline gives CDR1 MDHEN, CDR2 SYDVKM. V lost 5 bases and J lost 5, with 12 bases in between. This CDR3 has 13 residues. The CDR3 DNA sequence: TGTGCCAGCAGTCCCCCCTCCTTGGAGACCCAGTACTTC. It yields the protein CASSPPSLETQYF.

This clonotype turned up a few times. The chain couples TRBV10-2 to TRBJ1-2; possible D gene TRBD1, 5 bases. The CDR3 is 15 residues long. Trimming left V 0 bases short and J 7 bases short, with 15 bases between. Germline-derived CDR1 and CDR2 are WSHSY and SAAADI. CDR3 nucleotide sequence: TGCGCCAGCAGTGAGTCGCGGGGGACGCCAAGTGGCTACACCTTC. As protein: CASSESRGTPSGYTF.

This clonotype showed up many times. The CDR3 DNA is TGCGCCAGCAGCCAGTCCCAGGCTACTTCCTACAATGAGCAGTTCTTC. This gives the protein CASSQSQATSYNEQFF. This chain links TRBV4-1 with TRBJ2-1; D ambiguous. Per the germline V gene, CDR1 is MGHRA and CDR2 is YSYEKL. The V end was cut by 3 bases, the J end by 1 base, with 13 bases between. The CDR3 consists of 16 residues.

The chain combines TRBV5-1 with TRBJ2-2, with 7 bases matching TRBD2. The CDR3 consists of 14 residues. Germline-derived CDR1 and CDR2 are SGHRS and YFSETQ. The V segment lost 2 bases and the J segment 4 bases; nucleotides outside the gene matches: 2. CDR3 coding DNA: TGCGCCAGCAGCTTAGAGCGGGGCACCGGGGAGCTGTTTTTT. Translating gives CASSLERGTGELFF.

Many counts were recorded for this clonotype. The chain combines TRBV28 with TRBJ2-7, with a weak D call TRBD2 (7 bases). Germline values: CDR1 MDHEN, CDR2 SYDVKM. This CDR3 is 13 amino acids long. The V end was cut by 6 bases, the J end by 7 bases, with 16 bases between. CDR3 sequence reads: CASSPPGGREQYF. DNA for the CDR3: TGTGCCAGCAGCCCCCCCGGGGGGCGAGAGCAGTACTTC. The full variable domain, with the rest looked up from reference TRBV28 and TRBJ2-7, is DVKVTQSSRYLVKRTGEKVFLECVQDMDHENMFWYRQDPGLGLRLIYFSYDVKMKEKGDIPEGYSVSREKKERFSLILESASTNQTSMYLCASSPPGGREQYFGPGTRLTVT.

This clonotype came up many times. The chain carries TRBV18 and TRBJ2-5, with D maybe TRBD1 (5 bases). CDR3 length: 13 amino acids. The germline V and J ends were trimmed by 2 bases and 4 bases, with 8 bases remaining between them. CDR1 and CDR2 (germline): KGHSH, LQKENI. The CDR3 region is CASSPGRAETQYF. The CDR3, as DNA: TGTGCCAGCTCACCAGGCAGGGCAGAGACCCAGTACTTC.

This clonotype appeared many times. This chain connects TRBV28 to TRBJ2-1; perhaps TRBD2 as D (5 bases). Trimming stripped 6 bases from V and 1 base from J, with 22 bases between. CDR3 length: 18 residues. The germline V gene has CDR1 MDHEN and CDR2 SYDVKM. In DNA form, the CDR3 reads TGTGCCAGCAGCCAACCGATACAGAGAGGGTCGTCCTACAATGAGCAGTTCTTC. Amino acid sequence: CASSQPIQRGSSYNEQFF.

There are many counts of this clonotype. The chain has TRBV6-5 and TRBJ2-3; 7 bases align to TRBD2. CDR3 length: 14 residues. Germline lookup yields CDR1 MNHEY and CDR2 SVGAGI. V shed 6 bases, J shed 3 bases, and the junction held 6 bases outside the gene matches. CDR3 loop: CASRPSGTTDTQYF. The CDR3 bases are TGTGCCAGCAGACCCAGCGGGACGACAGATACGCAGTATTTT.

This clonotype has only a few counts. The chain carries TRBV2 and TRBJ1-1; D not certain. CDR3 length: 13 amino acids. Trimming shortened V by 6 bases and J by 0 bases, and 8 bases separated the two germline ends. Germline V gene sequence: CDR1 SNHLY, CDR2 FYNNEI. The CDR3 DNA sequence: TGTGCCAGCAGGGTAACAGTGAACACTGAAGCTTTCTTT. This gives the protein CASRVTVNTEAFF.

Ten or more counts support this clonotype. The rearrangement links TRBV13 to TRBJ1-5; D uncertain. This CDR3 is 13 amino acids long. Germline V CDR1 and CDR2: PRHDT, FYEKMQ (reference sequence). Trimming removed 3 bases from V and 7 bases from J, with 10 bases in between. CDR3 region: CASSFLRGQPQHF. CDR3 coding DNA: TGTGCCAGCAGCTTTCTTCGGGGACAGCCCCAGCATTTT.

This clonotype has more than one count but fewer than ten. The V gene is TRBV20-1, the J gene TRBJ2-3, with D hard to call. V dropped 1 base and J dropped 10 bases, with 15 bases sitting between them. The CDR3 totals 13 residues. Germline values: CDR1 DFQATT, CDR2 SNEGSKA (reference sequence). Here the CDR3 reads CSARGGPDDPQYF. In DNA form, the CDR3 reads TGCAGTGCTAGAGGAGGCCCAGATGATCCGCAGTATTTT.

The table lists this clonotype with a few counts. DNA for the CDR3: TGCGCCAGCAGCTTGGTTGGACAGGGGTTAAGCAACGAGCAGTACTTC. Amino acids: CASSLVGQGLSNEQYF. V usage is TRBV5-1 and J usage is TRBJ2-7; 9 nucleotides line up with TRBD1. Germline-derived CDR1 and CDR2 are SGHRS and YFSETQ. Trimming cost V 0 bases and J 5 bases; bases outside gene matches: 9. This CDR3 has 16 amino acids.

Notes on this clonotype: A much larger clone sits a single nucleotide away, making a read error possible. The chain has TRBV24-1 and TRBJ2-2, with 13 bases aligning to TRBD2. Per germline, CDR1 KGHDR and CDR2 SFDVKD. V gave up 9 bases and J gave up 5 bases; unmatched junction bases: 14. CDR3 length: 18 amino acids. Here the CDR3 DNA reads TGTGCCACCTCCCCCGCAGGCCGGGGACTAGCGGGAACCGGGGAGCTGTTTTTT. Translation: CATSPAGRGLAGTGELFF.